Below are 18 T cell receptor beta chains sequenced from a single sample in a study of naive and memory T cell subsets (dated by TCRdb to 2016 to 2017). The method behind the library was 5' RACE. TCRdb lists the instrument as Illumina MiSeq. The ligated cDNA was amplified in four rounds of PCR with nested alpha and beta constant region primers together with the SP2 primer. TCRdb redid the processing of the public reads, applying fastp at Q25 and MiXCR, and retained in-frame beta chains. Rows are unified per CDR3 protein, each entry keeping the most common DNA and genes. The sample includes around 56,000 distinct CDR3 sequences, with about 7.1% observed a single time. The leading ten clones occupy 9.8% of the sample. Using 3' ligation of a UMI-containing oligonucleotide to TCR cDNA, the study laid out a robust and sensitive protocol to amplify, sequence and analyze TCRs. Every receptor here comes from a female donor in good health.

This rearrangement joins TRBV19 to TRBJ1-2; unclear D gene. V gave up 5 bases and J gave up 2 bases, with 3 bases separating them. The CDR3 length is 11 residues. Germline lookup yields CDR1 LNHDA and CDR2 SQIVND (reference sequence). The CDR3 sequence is CASSLNYGYTF. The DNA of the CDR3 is TGTGCCAGTAGTTTAAACTATGGCTACACCTTC.

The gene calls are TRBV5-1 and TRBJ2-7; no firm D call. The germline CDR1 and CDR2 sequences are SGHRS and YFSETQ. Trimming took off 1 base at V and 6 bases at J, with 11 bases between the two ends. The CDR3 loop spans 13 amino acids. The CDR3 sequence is CASSLTPESEQYF. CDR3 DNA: TGCGCCAGCAGCTTGACGCCCGAGAGCGAGCAGTACTTC.

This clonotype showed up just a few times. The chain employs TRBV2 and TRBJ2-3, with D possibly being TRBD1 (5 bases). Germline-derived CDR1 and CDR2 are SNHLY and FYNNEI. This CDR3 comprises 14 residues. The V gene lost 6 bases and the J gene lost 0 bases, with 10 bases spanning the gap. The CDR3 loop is CASRVDSSTDTQYF. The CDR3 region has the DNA TGTGCCAGCAGGGTCGACAGCAGCACAGATACGCAGTATTTT.

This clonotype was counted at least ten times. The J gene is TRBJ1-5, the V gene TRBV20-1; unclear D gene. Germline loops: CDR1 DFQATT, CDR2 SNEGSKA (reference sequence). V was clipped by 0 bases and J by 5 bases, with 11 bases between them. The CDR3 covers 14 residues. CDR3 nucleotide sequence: TGCAGTGCTAGAGAGAGGCCAGGAGATCAGCCCCAGCATTTT. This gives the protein CSARERPGDQPQHF.

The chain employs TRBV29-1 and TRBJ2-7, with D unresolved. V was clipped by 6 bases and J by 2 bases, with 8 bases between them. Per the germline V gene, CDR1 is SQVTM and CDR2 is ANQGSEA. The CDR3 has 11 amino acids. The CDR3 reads CSVTQAYEQYF. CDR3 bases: TGCAGCGTCACCCAGGCCTACGAGCAGTACTTC.

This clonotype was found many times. The CDR3 loop reads CSAGTGRGTGELFF. DNA of the CDR3: TGCAGTGCGGGGACAGGGAGGGGCACCGGGGAGCTGTTTTTT. V is TRBV20-1 and J is TRBJ2-2, with 9 positions matching TRBD1. The J segment lost 4 bases and the V segment lost 6 bases, leaving 6 bases of the junction unmatched. The CDR3 loop spans 14 amino acids. Germline lookup yields CDR1 DFQATT and CDR2 SNEGSKA (reference sequence).

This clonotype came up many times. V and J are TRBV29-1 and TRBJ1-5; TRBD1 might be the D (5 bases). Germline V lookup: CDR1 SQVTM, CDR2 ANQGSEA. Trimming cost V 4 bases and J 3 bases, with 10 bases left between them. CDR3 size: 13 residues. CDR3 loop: CSVGWGNNQPQHF. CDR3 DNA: TGCAGCGTTGGGTGGGGGAACAATCAGCCCCAGCATTTT. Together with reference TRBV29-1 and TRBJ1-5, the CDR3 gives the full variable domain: SAVISQKPSRDICQRGTSLTIQCQVDSQVTMMFWYRQQPGQSLTLIATANQGSEATYESGFVIDKFPISRPNLTFSTLTVSNMSPEDSSIYLCSVGWGNNQPQHFGDGTRLSIL.

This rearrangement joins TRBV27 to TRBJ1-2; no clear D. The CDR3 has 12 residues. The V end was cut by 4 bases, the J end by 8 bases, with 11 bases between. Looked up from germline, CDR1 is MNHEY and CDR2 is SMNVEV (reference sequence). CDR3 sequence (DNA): TGTGCCAGCAGTTCTCCAGTGGGCGGCTACACCTTC. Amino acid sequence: CASSSPVGGYTF.

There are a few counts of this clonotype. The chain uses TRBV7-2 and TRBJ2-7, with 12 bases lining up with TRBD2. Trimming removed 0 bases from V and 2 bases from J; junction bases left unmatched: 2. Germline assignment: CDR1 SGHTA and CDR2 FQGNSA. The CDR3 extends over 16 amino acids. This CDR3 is CASSLALAGGTYEQYF. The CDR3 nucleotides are TGTGCCAGCAGCTTAGCTCTAGCGGGGGGGACCTACGAGCAGTACTTC.

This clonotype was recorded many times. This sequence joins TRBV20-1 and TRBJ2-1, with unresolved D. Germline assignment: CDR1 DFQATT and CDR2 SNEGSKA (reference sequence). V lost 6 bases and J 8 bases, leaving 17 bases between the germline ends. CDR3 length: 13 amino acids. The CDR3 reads CSAGLGVGHEQFF. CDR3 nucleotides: TGCAGTGCCGGGTTGGGCGTAGGCCATGAGCAGTTCTTC.

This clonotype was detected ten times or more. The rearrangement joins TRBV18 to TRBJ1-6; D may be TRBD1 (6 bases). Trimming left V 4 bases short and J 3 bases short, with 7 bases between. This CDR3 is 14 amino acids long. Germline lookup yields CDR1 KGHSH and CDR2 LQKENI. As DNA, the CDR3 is TGTGCCAGCTCACAGGACAGCTATAATTCACCCCTCCACTTT. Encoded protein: CASSQDSYNSPLHF.

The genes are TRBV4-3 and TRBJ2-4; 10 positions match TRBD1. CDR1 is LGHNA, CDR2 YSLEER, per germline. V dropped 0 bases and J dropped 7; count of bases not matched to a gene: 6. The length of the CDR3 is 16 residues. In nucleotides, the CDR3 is TGCGCCAGCAGCCAAGATACGGGACAGGGGTGCAACATTCAGTACTTC. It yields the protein CASSQDTGQGCNIQYF.

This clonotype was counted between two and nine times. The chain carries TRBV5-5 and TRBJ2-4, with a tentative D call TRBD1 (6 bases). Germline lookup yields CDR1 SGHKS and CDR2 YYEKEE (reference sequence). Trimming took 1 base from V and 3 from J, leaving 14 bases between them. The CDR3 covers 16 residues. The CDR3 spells CASSLWTVGDKNIQYF. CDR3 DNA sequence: TGTGCCAGCAGCTTGTGGACAGTCGGGGACAAAAACATTCAGTACTTC.

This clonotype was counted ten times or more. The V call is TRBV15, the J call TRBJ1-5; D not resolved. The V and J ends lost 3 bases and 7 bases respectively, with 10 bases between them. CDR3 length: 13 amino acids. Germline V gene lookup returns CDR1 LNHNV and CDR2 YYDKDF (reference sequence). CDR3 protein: CATSREQRQPQHF. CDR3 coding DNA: TGTGCCACCAGCAGGGAACAAAGACAGCCCCAGCATTTT.

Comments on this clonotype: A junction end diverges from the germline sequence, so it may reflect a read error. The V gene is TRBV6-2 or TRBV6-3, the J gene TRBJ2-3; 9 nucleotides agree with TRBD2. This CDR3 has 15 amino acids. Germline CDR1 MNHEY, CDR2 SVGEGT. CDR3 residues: CASSLGGGALDTHYF. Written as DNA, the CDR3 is TGTGCCAGCAGTTTGGGCGGGGGGGCCTTAGATACGCATTATTTT.

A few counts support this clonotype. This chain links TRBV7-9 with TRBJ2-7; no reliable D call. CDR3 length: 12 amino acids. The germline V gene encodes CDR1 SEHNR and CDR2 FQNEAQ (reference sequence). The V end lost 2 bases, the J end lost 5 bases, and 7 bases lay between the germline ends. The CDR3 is CASSLITHEQYF. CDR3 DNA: TGTGCCAGCAGCTTAATAACCCACGAGCAGTACTTC.

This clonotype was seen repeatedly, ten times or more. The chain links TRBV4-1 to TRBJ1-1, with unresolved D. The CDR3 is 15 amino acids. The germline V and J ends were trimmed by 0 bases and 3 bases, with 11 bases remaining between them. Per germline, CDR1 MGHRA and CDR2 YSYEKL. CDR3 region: CASSQEAPEDTEAFF. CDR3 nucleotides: TGCGCCAGCAGCCAAGAAGCCCCGGAGGACACTGAAGCTTTCTTT.

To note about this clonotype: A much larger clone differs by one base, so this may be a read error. CDR3 in amino acids: CASSPSRNRVVAFF. The CDR3 DNA reads TGTGCCAGCAGTCCATCCCGTAACAGGGTTGTTGCTTTCTTT. This chain links TRBV28 with TRBJ1-1; D may be TRBD1 (6 bases). V lost 5 bases to trimming and J lost 11 bases, with 21 bases between them. This CDR3 spans 14 amino acids. Germline V gives CDR1 MDHEN, CDR2 SYDVKM.